The 20 T cell receptor beta chains below come from one sample, sequenced in a study of vaccination effects on CD4 cells after COVID-19. Libraries were prepared by immunoSEQ multiplex PCR; TCRdb keeps only in-frame clonotypes and omits some of them. The table includes approximately 87,000 clones, 70% to 75% detected once. Their specific antigens are unknown. With the ViraFEST assay, the study expanded antigen-specific CD4+ T cells using viral peptide pools, then sequenced them. Following an approximately ten-day culture, CD4+ T cells were purified. Sample: CD4+ T cells from PBMCs cultured with HCoV-229E spike peptides, taken before COVID-19 vaccination. These receptors were taken from a human donor who received a COVID-19 vaccine.

The genes are TRBV30 and TRBJ2-2; the D gene is possibly TRBD2 (6 bases). Germline V CDR1 and CDR2: GTSNPN, SVGIG (reference sequence). The CDR3 spans 16 residues. Trimming removed 3 bases at V and 0 bases at J, with 14 bases between. CDR3 residues: CAWRLPGLSNTGELFF. The CDR3 DNA reads TGTGCCTGGAGGCTACCGGGACTTTCGAACACCGGGGAGCTGTTTTTT.

This chain uses TRBV4-1 with TRBJ1-5; unclear D gene. The length of the CDR3 is 16 residues. V was trimmed by 0 bases and J by 0 bases, leaving 9 bases between them. Germline V gives CDR1 MGHRA, CDR2 YSYEKL. The CDR3 region is CASSQDREISNQPQHF. The CDR3, as DNA: TGCGCCAGCAGCCAAGATCGGGAAATTAGCAATCAGCCCCAGCATTTT.

The table lists this clone with a few counts. The gene calls are TRBV5-1 and TRBJ2-3; maybe TRBD1 (6 bases). Germline V gene data show CDR1 as SGHRS and CDR2 as YFSETQ. V lost 2 bases to trimming and J lost 2 bases, with 12 bases between them. The CDR3 spans 15 residues. In DNA, the CDR3 is TGCGCCAGCAGCTTTCAGGGGTCATACACAGATACGCAGTATTTT. It encodes CASSFQGSYTDTQYF.

The CDR3 loop reads CASRPSTDTQYF. CDR3 bases: TGTGCCAGCAGACCCAGCACAGATACGCAGTATTTT. The chain combines TRBV2 with TRBJ2-3, with unresolved D. This CDR3 comprises 12 residues. V lost 6 bases, J lost 0 bases, and 4 bases lay in between. Germline V gives CDR1 SNHLY, CDR2 FYNNEI.

This clone came up a few times. The chain couples TRBV7-9 to TRBJ2-2; 10 bases match TRBD2. From germline, CDR1 is SEHNR and CDR2 FQNEAQ (reference sequence). Trimming took 1 base from V and 1 from J; bases not matched to a gene: 0. The CDR3 is 16 residues long. The CDR3 loop reads CASSLGTSGNTGELFF. In DNA, the CDR3 is TGTGCCAGCAGCTTAGGGACTAGCGGGAACACCGGGGAGCTGTTTTTT.

Note on this clone: The sample holds other DNA sequences that translate to the same CDR3. CDR3 bases: TGTGCCAGCAGCTCGGGACTAGCGGGGGGAAGCACAGATACGCAGTATTTT. Its translation: CASSSGLAGGSTDTQYF. The V and J genes are TRBV5-4 and TRBJ2-3; TRBD2 aligns across 15 bases. CDR3 length: 17 residues. V shed 3 bases and J 0 bases; nucleotides not matched to a gene: 2. Looked up from germline, CDR1 is SGHNT and CDR2 is YYREEE (reference sequence). The variable domain in full, with the rest retrieved from reference TRBV5-4 and TRBJ2-3, is ETGVTQSPTHLIKTRGQQVTLRCSSQSGHNTVSWYQQALGQGPQFIFQYYREEENGRGNFPPRFSGLQFPNYSSELNVNALELDDSALYLCASSSGLAGGSTDTQYFGPGTRLTVL.

This clone was seen more than once but under ten times. V usage is TRBV10-1 and J usage is TRBJ1-6, with TRBD1 identical over 9 bases. The V and J ends lost 3 bases and 5 bases, in that order; junction bases with no gene match: 8. The germline CDR1 and CDR2 sequences are WNHNN and SYGVQD (reference sequence). The CDR3 has 17 amino acids. The CDR3 loop reads CASSEGTGGNNNSPLHF. CDR3 DNA sequence: TGCGCCAGCAGTGAAGGCACAGGGGGCAATAATAATTCACCCCTCCACTTT.

Only one count was recorded for this clone. The chain links TRBV5-1 to TRBJ2-5; the match to TRBD1 covers 12 bases. J was trimmed by 4 bases and V by 4 bases; bases with no gene match: 5. Germline values: CDR1 SGHRS, CDR2 YFSETQ. The CDR3 extends over 15 amino acids. The CDR3 DNA follows: TGCGCCAGCAGCAGCGGGACAGGGGGCGGAGAGACCCAGTACTTC. This codes for CASSSGTGGGETQYF. The whole variable domain, filled in from reference TRBV5-1 and TRBJ2-5, reads KAGVTQTPRYLIKTRGQQVTLSCSPISGHRSVSWYQQTPGQGLQFLFEYFSETQRNKGNFPGRFSGRQFSNSRSEMNVSTLELGDSALYLCASSSGTGGGETQYFGPGTRLLVL.

The chain is built from TRBV4-1 and TRBJ2-2; no reliable D call. The CDR3 runs 15 residues. CDR1 MGHRA and CDR2 YSYEKL come from the germline V gene. Trimming took off 3 bases at V and 3 bases at J, with 11 bases between the two ends. CDR3 residues: CASSQGTQYTGELFF. The CDR3 bases are TGCGCCAGCAGCCAGGGCACACAGTACACCGGGGAGCTGTTTTTT.

The V gene is TRBV12-5, the J gene TRBJ2-2; D is ambiguous. This CDR3 contains 15 residues. Trimming removed 5 bases from V and 7 bases from J, with 17 bases in between. CDR1 LGHNT and CDR2 FRNRAP come from the germline V gene. Written as DNA, the CDR3 is TGTGCTAGTGGTCCCGGACGAGACCCGAGCGGGGAGCTGTTTTTT. Translation: CASGPGRDPSGELFF. Variable domain in full (rest from reference TRBV12-5 and TRBJ2-2): DARVTQTPRHKVTEMGQEVTMRCQPILGHNTVFWYRQTMMQGLELLAYFRNRAPLDDSGMPKDRFSAEMPDATLATLKIQPSEPRDSAVYFCASGPGRDPSGELFFGEGSRLTVL.

This sequence joins TRBV24-1 and TRBJ1-2; possibly TRBD1 for D (5 bases). V lost 7 bases and J lost 3, with 11 bases in between. The germline CDR1 and CDR2 sequences are KGHDR and SFDVKD. This CDR3 has 13 residues. Here the CDR3 reads CATRYQGDYGYTF. CDR3 sequence (DNA): TGTGCCACCAGATACCAGGGAGACTATGGCTACACCTTC.

The V and J genes are TRBV7-7 and TRBJ2-2; either TRBD1 or TRBD2 may fit D (5 bases each). CDR3 length: 14 residues. The ends were cut back, 5 bases at V and 6 bases at J, with 13 bases in the middle. Germline loops: CDR1 SSHAT, CDR2 FNYEAQ (reference sequence). The CDR3 is CASSPGTFSGELFF. The CDR3, as DNA: TGTGCCAGCAGCCCTGGGACCTTCTCCGGGGAGCTGTTTTTT.

The V gene is TRBV2, the J gene TRBJ1-4, with D unclear. This CDR3 spans 14 amino acids. Trimming stripped 5 bases from V and 6 bases from J, with 13 bases between. CDR1 and CDR2 (germline): SNHLY, FYNNEI. For the CDR3, the DNA is TGTGCCAGCAGTATGGGGTCGGGATATGAAAAACTGTTTTTT. Encoded protein: CASSMGSGYEKLFF.

This clone was detected a few times. The rearrangement links TRBV4-1 to TRBJ2-2, with D perhaps TRBD1 (6 bases). Trimming took 5 bases from V and 5 from J, leaving 18 bases between them. CDR3 length equals 16 residues. Germline V gives CDR1 MGHRA, CDR2 YSYEKL. In nucleotides, the CDR3 is TGCGCCAGCAGCTCCCGACAGGCCGTGGGGACCGGGGAGCTGTTTTTT. Translated, it gives CASSSRQAVGTGELFF.

This chain joins TRBV9 and TRBJ1-6; D gene uncertain. Trimming took off 1 base at V and 7 bases at J, with 6 bases between the two ends. There are 13 residues in the CDR3. Looked up from germline, CDR1 is SGDLS and CDR2 is YYNGEE. The CDR3 sequence: CASSVYVNSPLHF. CDR3 nucleotide sequence: TGTGCCAGCAGCGTATACGTCAATTCACCCCTCCACTTT.

V is TRBV19 and J is TRBJ2-3; 9 bases agree with TRBD2. From germline, CDR1 is LNHDA and CDR2 SQIVND (reference sequence). With 4 bases clipped from V and 0 bases from J, the junction kept 8 bases outside the gene matches. The CDR3 consists of 17 residues. The CDR3 DNA follows: TGTGCCAGTAGTAGCCCCTCGGCGGGGGGGAGCACAGATACGCAGTATTTT. Protein: CASSSPSAGGSTDTQYF.

J is TRBJ2-5 and V is TRBV7-2, with 13 bases fitting TRBD2. CDR1 is SGHTA, CDR2 FQGNSA, per germline. The CDR3 runs to 17 residues. V lost 4 bases, J lost 5 bases, and 10 bases stayed unmatched. CDR3 protein: CASSYTSGGALWETQYF. In DNA form, the CDR3 reads TGTGCCAGCAGCTACACTAGCGGGGGGGCCCTGTGGGAGACCCAGTACTTC.

The rearrangement joins TRBV6-1 to TRBJ1-5; D is possibly TRBD1 (6 bases). CDR1 is MNHNS and CDR2 is SASEGT in the germline V gene. V was cut by 2 bases and J by 2 bases, with 13 bases left in between. The CDR3 runs 16 residues. The CDR3 DNA reads TGTGCCAGCAGTGAAAATCCACAGGGAGGCAATCAGCCCCAGCATTTT. Translated, it gives CASSENPQGGNQPQHF.

The count of this clone is one. V and J are TRBV6-5 and TRBJ2-1; tentatively, D is TRBD1 or TRBD2 (6 bases each). The germline V and J ends were trimmed by 2 bases and 0 bases, with 11 bases remaining between them. From germline, CDR1 is MNHEY and CDR2 SVGAGI. The CDR3 runs to 16 residues. The CDR3 region has the DNA TGTGCCAGCAGTTACCCGGAGGGGGGCTCCTACAATGAGCAGTTCTTC. Its translation: CASSYPEGGSYNEQFF.

The chain links TRBV4-1 to TRBJ2-4; no definite D call. The CDR3 runs 15 residues. Trimming removed 0 bases at V and 10 bases at J, with 16 bases between. CDR1 and CDR2 from the germline V gene are MGHRA and YSYEKL. The CDR3 sequence is CASSQEGSPGWIQYF. CDR3 DNA sequence: TGCGCCAGCAGCCAAGAAGGTTCCCCCGGGTGGATTCAGTACTTC.